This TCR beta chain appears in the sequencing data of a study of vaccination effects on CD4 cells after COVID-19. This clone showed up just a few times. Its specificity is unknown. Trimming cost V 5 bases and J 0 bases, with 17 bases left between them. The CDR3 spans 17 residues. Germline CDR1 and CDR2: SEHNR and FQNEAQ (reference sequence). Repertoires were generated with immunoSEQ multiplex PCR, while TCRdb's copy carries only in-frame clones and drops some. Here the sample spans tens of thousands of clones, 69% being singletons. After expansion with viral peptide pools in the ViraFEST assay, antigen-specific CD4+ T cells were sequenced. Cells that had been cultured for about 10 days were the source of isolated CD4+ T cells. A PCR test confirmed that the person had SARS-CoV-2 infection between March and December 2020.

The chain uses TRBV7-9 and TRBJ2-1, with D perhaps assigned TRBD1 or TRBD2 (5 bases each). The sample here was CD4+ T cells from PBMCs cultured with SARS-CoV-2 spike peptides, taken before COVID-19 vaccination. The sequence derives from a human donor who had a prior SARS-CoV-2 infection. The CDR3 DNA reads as TGTGCCAGCAGCGTCCCGAGGGGCACGAGCTCCTACAATGAGCAGTTCTTC. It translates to CASSVPRGTSSYNEQFF.